These T cell receptor beta chains were read from a single sample in a study of Ad26.COV2.S vaccination and SARS-CoV-2 variants. The assay was immunoSEQ multiplex PCR, and TCRdb's table has in-frame clones only and misses some. The sample has some 500,000 clones, roughly nine tenths seen once; the top ten hold about 2.4%. This sample comprised peripheral blood, obtained in a trial of Ad26.COV2.S vaccine versus placebo. Receptors originate from a person aged 18-65 years who received the Ad26.COV2.S COVID-19 vaccine or a placebo. Each CDR3 is given with its conserved first and last residue. Each record gives: CDR3 DNA, CDR3 protein, clone size, J gene, D gene, V gene. D genes are given only for firm matches. The size of a clone is reported for some rows only, either as once, few or many, or as a class for expanded clones.

cdr3_nt: TGCGCCAGCAGCCGGAACCCAGCTGGCTCTGGGGCCAACGTCCTGACTTTC; cdr3_aa: CASSRNPAGSGANVLTF; clone_size: -; j_call: TRBJ2-6; d_call: -; v_call: TRBV4-1
cdr3_nt: TGCGCCAGCAGCCGTTCGGGACAGGGTTACAATGAGCAGTTCTTC; cdr3_aa: CASSRSGQGYNEQFF; clone_size: -; j_call: TRBJ2-1; d_call: TRBD1; v_call: TRBV5-1
cdr3_nt: TGTGCCAGCAGCTGGGACAGCTCTAACTATGGCTACACCTTC; cdr3_aa: CASSWDSSNYGYTF; clone_size: once; j_call: TRBJ1-2; d_call: TRBD1; v_call: TRBV16
cdr3_nt: TGCGCCAGCAGTGAAGTTCAGGGGGCTGGACTAGCGGCCTACAATGAGCAGTTCTTC; cdr3_aa: CASSEVQGAGLAAYNEQFF; clone_size: -; j_call: TRBJ2-1; d_call: TRBD2; v_call: TRBV10-1
cdr3_nt: TGCGCCAGCAGCCCCGGCGGCCATCCCTTTTCCTATGGCTACACCTTC; cdr3_aa: CASSPGGHPFSYGYTF; clone_size: -; j_call: TRBJ1-2; d_call: -; v_call: TRBV4-1
cdr3_nt: TGTGCCAGCAGCCTGGGGGACAGGGTATCGACTGAAGCTTTCTTT; cdr3_aa: CASSLGDRVSTEAFF; clone_size: -; j_call: TRBJ1-1; d_call: TRBD1; v_call: TRBV3-1/TRBV3-2
cdr3_nt: TGCGCCAGCAGCAGGACAGGGCTCACCGGGGAGCTGTTTTTT; cdr3_aa: CASSRTGLTGELFF; clone_size: -; j_call: TRBJ2-2; d_call: TRBD1; v_call: TRBV5-1
cdr3_nt: TGTGCCAGCCTCCGGGGGAGGGTAAATGAGCAGTTCTTC; cdr3_aa: CASLRGRVNEQFF; clone_size: -; j_call: TRBJ2-1; d_call: -; v_call: TRBV21-1
cdr3_nt: TGTGCCAGCAGTGAATTCCCCCCCGTTGGGTACACTGAAGCTTTCTTT; cdr3_aa: CASSEFPPVGYTEAFF; clone_size: -; j_call: TRBJ1-1; d_call: -; v_call: TRBV2
cdr3_nt: TGCGCCAGCAGCTCGGCGGGATCTTTGAGCTATGGCTACACCTTC; cdr3_aa: CASSSAGSLSYGYTF; clone_size: -; j_call: TRBJ1-2; d_call: -; v_call: TRBV5-1
cdr3_nt: TGCGCCAGCAGCCAGGGCCCGGGACAGGGACCCTATGGCTACACCTTC; cdr3_aa: CASSQGPGQGPYGYTF; clone_size: -; j_call: TRBJ1-2; d_call: TRBD1; v_call: TRBV4-3
cdr3_nt: TGTGCCAGCAGCTGGGAAGGGCGAGAGACCCAGTACTTC; cdr3_aa: CASSWEGRETQYF; clone_size: -; j_call: TRBJ2-5; d_call: -; v_call: TRBV7-9
cdr3_nt: TGTGCCAGTAGGTTACAGGGGGCAGATGAGCAGTTCTTC; cdr3_aa: CASRLQGADEQFF; clone_size: -; j_call: TRBJ2-1; d_call: TRBD1; v_call: TRBV19
cdr3_nt: TGTGCCAGCTCACCTCCGGGGGCTGAAGCTTTCTTT; cdr3_aa: CASSPPGAEAFF; clone_size: -; j_call: TRBJ1-1; d_call: -; v_call: TRBV18
cdr3_nt: TGTGCCAGCAGCGTCGGACCCGGCAATGAGCAGTTCTTC; cdr3_aa: CASSVGPGNEQFF; clone_size: -; j_call: TRBJ2-1; d_call: -; v_call: TRBV11-3
cdr3_nt: TGTGCCACCAGTCGAACAGGATCCCAATACGAAGAGCAGTACTTC; cdr3_aa: CATSRTGSQYEEQYF; clone_size: -; j_call: TRBJ2-7; d_call: -; v_call: TRBV24-1
cdr3_nt: TGTGCCATCGGGACTAGCGGGGACCAAGAGACCCAGTACTTC; cdr3_aa: CAIGTSGDQETQYF; clone_size: few; j_call: TRBJ2-5; d_call: TRBD2; v_call: TRBV6-5
cdr3_nt: TGTGCCAGCAGCTTCACAGGGGGCTGGACTGAAGCTTTCTTT; cdr3_aa: CASSFTGGWTEAFF; clone_size: -; j_call: TRBJ1-1; d_call: TRBD1; v_call: TRBV5-6
cdr3_nt: TGTGCCAGCTCGCCTGACAGATTATCCTTCACTGAAGCTTTCTTT; cdr3_aa: CASSPDRLSFTEAFF; clone_size: -; j_call: TRBJ1-1; d_call: -; v_call: TRBV18
cdr3_nt: TGTGCGTCTGCGGGGTTCACAGAAGCGGAATTCGGCTACACCTTC; cdr3_aa: CASAGFTEAEFGYTF; clone_size: -; j_call: TRBJ1-2; d_call: -; v_call: TRBV19
cdr3_nt: TGTGCCAGCAGTTACTCCCCGACCCTCCAAGAGATCCAGTACTTC; cdr3_aa: CASSYSPTLQEIQYF; clone_size: -; j_call: TRBJ2-5; d_call: -; v_call: TRBV6-5
cdr3_nt: TGCGCCAGCAGCCAACGGACAGGGACGGAGACCCAGTACTTC; cdr3_aa: CASSQRTGTETQYF; clone_size: -; j_call: TRBJ2-5; d_call: TRBD1; v_call: TRBV4-1
cdr3_nt: TGTGCCAGTAGTAGGACAGACCTTGGAAACACCATATATTTT; cdr3_aa: CASSRTDLGNTIYF; clone_size: -; j_call: TRBJ1-3; d_call: -; v_call: TRBV19
cdr3_nt: TGTGCCAGCTCCCCCTCAGGGACGGCAGAGACCCAGTACTTC; cdr3_aa: CASSPSGTAETQYF; clone_size: -; j_call: TRBJ2-5; d_call: -; v_call: TRBV18
cdr3_nt: TGTGCCAGCAGTGTCATAGGGGAGGAGTTTCGGGAAAAACTGTTTTTT; cdr3_aa: CASSVIGEEFREKLFF; clone_size: -; j_call: TRBJ1-4; d_call: -; v_call: TRBV6-4
cdr3_nt: TGTGCCAGCAGCCAAGAAAGATGGACTAGCAGGACCTACGAGCAGTACTTC; cdr3_aa: CASSQERWTSRTYEQYF; clone_size: -; j_call: TRBJ2-7; d_call: TRBD2; v_call: TRBV3-1/TRBV3-2
cdr3_nt: TGTGCCAGCAGCTTGGCCCAGGGGGAGGATGAGCAGTTCTTC; cdr3_aa: CASSLAQGEDEQFF; clone_size: once; j_call: TRBJ2-1; d_call: -; v_call: TRBV5-8
cdr3_nt: TGTGCCAGCAGTGAATATTGGGACAAAGGAGAGACCCAGTACTTC; cdr3_aa: CASSEYWDKGETQYF; clone_size: -; j_call: TRBJ2-5; d_call: -; v_call: TRBV6-1
cdr3_nt: TGTGCCAGCTCGGCGAGCACAGATACGCAGTATTTT; cdr3_aa: CASSASTDTQYF; clone_size: -; j_call: TRBJ2-3; d_call: -; v_call: TRBV18
cdr3_nt: TGTGCCAGTAGACTAGGACAGTTCAATCAGCCCCAGCATTTT; cdr3_aa: CASRLGQFNQPQHF; clone_size: few; j_call: TRBJ1-5; d_call: -; v_call: TRBV19
cdr3_nt: TGTGCCAGCAGCCTAGGACGAACCCAGTACTTC; cdr3_aa: CASSLGRTQYF; clone_size: -; j_call: TRBJ2-5; d_call: -; v_call: TRBV5-6